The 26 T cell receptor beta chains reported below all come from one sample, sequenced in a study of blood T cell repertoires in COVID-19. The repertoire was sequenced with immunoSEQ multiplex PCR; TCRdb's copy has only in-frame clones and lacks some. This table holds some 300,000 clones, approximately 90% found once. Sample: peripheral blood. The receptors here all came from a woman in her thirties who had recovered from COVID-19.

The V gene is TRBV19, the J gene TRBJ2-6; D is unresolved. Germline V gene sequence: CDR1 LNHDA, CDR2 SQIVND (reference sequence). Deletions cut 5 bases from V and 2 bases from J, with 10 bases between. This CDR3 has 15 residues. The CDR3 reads CASSSRSTGANVLTF. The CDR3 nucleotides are TGTGCCAGTAGTTCACGGTCTACTGGGGCCAACGTCCTGACTTTC.

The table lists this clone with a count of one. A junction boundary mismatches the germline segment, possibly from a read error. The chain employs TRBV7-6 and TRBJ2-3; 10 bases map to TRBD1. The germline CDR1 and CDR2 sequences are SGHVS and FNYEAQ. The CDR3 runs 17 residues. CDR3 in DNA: TGTGCCAGCAGTTTAGACGGGACAGGGGAAGGCACAGATACGCAGTATTTT. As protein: CASSLDGTGEGTDTQYF.

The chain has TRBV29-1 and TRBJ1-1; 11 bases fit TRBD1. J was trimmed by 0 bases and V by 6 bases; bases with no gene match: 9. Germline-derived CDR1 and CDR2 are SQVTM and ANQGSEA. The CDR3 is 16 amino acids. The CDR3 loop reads CSVDRGRGNMNTEAFF. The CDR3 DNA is TGCAGCGTGGACAGGGGGCGTGGGAACATGAACACTGAAGCTTTCTTT.

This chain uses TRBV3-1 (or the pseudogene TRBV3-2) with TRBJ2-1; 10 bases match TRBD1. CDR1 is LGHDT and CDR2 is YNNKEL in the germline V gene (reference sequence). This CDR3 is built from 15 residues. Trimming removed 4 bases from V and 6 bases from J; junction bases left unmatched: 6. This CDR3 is CASSLPGTGANEQFF. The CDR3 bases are TGTGCCAGCAGCCTTCCCGGGACAGGGGCCAATGAGCAGTTCTTC.

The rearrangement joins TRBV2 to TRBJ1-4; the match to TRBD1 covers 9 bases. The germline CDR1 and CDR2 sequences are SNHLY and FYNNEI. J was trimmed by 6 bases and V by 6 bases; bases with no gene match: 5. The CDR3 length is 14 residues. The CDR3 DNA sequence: TGTGCCAGCAGCCAAGACAGGGGGGATGAAAAACTGTTTTTT. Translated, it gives CASSQDRGDEKLFF.

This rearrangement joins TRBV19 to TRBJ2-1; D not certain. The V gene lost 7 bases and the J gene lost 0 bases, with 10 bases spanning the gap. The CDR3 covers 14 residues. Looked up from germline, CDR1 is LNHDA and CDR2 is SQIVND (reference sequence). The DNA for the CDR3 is TGTGCCAGTACCGCACAGAGCTCCTACAATGAGCAGTTCTTC. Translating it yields CASTAQSSYNEQFF.

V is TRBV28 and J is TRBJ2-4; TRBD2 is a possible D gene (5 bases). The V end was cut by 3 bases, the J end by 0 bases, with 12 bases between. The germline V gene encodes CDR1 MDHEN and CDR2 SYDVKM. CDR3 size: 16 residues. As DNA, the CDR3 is TGTGCCAGCAGTTTTCCCGCGACTATAGCCAAAAACATTCAGTACTTC. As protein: CASSFPATIAKNIQYF.

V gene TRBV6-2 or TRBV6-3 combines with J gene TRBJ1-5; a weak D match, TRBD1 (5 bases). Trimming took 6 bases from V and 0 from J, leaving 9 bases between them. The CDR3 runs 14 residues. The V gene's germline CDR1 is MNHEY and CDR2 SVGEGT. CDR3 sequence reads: CASSQTDSNQPQHF. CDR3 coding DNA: TGTGCCAGCAGCCAGACAGATAGCAATCAGCCCCAGCATTTT.

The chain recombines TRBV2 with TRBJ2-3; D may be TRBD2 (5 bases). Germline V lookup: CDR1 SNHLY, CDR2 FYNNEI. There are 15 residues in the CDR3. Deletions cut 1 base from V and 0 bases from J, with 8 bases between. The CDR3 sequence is CASSEGGFSTDTQYF. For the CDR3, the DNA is TGTGCCAGCAGTGAAGGAGGGTTTAGCACAGATACGCAGTATTTT.

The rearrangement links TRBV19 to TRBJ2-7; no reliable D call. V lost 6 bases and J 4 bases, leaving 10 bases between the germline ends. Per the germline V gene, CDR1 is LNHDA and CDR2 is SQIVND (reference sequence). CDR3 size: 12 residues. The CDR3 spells CASSNTDYEQYF. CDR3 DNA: TGTGCCAGTAGCAACACCGATTACGAGCAGTACTTC.

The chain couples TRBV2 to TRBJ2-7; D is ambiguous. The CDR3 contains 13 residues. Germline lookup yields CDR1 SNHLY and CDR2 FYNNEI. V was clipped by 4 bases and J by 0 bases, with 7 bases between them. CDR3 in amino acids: CASSVASSYEQYF. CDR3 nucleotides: TGTGCCAGCAGTGTGGCCTCCTCCTACGAGCAGTACTTC.

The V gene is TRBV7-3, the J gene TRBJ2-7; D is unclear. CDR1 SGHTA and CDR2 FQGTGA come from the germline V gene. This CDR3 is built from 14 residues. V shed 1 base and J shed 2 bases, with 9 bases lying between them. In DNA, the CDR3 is TGTGCCAGCAGCTTAATACCAGGAACCTACGAGCAGTACTTC. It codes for CASSLIPGTYEQYF. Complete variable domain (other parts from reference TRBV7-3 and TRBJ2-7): GAGVSQTPSNKVTEKGKYVELRCDPISGHTALYWYRQSLGQGPEFLIYFQGTGAADDSGLPNDRFFAVRPEGSVSTLKIQRTERGDSAVYLCASSLIPGTYEQYFGPGTRLTVT.

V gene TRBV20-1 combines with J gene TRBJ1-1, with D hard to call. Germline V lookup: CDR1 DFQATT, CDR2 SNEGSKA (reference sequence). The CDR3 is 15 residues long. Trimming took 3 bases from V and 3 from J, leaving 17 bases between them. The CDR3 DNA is TGCAGTGCTAGTTGGGGTGTCGGCGGGGACACTGAAGCTTTCTTT. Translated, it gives CSASWGVGGDTEAFF.

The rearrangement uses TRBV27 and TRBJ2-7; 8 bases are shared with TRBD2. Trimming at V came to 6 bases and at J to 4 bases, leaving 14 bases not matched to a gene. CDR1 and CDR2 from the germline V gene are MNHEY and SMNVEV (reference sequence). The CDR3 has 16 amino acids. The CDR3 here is CASRTGGVGASYEQYF. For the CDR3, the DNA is TGTGCCAGCAGGACCGGGGGGGTGGGTGCTAGTTACGAGCAGTACTTC.

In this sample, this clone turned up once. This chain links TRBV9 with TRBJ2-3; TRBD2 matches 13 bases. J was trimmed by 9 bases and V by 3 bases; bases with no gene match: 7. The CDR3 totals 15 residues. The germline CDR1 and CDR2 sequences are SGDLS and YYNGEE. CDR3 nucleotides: TGTGCCAGCAGCGGGGCGGGGACTAGCGGGGAAACGCAGTATTTT. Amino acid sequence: CASSGAGTSGETQYF.

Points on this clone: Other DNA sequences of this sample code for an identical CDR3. The CDR3 nucleotides are TGTGCCAGCAGCTCCGGGACTAGCGGGGGCACAGATACGCAGTATTTT. Its translation is CASSSGTSGGTDTQYF. The chain combines TRBV7-3 with TRBJ2-3; 13 nucleotides agree with TRBD2. This CDR3 is 16 amino acids long. J lost 1 base, V lost 4 bases, and 2 bases had no gene match. The germline V gene has CDR1 SGHTA and CDR2 FQGTGA.

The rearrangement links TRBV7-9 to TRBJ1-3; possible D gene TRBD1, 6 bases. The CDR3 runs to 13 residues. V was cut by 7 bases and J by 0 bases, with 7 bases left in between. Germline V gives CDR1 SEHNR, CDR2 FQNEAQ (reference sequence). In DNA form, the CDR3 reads TGTGCCAGCAAGGGGGACTCTGGAAACACCATATATTTT. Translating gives CASKGDSGNTIYF.

This chain's CDR3 is CASSADRITYQETQYF. The CDR3 nucleotides are TGTGCCAGCAGCGCCGACAGGATAACGTACCAAGAGACCCAGTACTTC. The J gene is TRBJ2-5, the V gene TRBV7-9, with D perhaps TRBD1 (6 bases). The CDR3 covers 16 residues. V lost 5 bases, J lost 0 bases, and 16 bases lay in between. CDR1 is SEHNR, CDR2 FQNEAQ, per germline (reference sequence).

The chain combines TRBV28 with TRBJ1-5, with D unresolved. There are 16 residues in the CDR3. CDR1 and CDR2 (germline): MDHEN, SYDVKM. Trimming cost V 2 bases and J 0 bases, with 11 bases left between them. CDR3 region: CASSLNRGYSNQPQHF. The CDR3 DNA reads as TGTGCCAGCAGTTTAAATAGAGGTTATAGCAATCAGCCCCAGCATTTT. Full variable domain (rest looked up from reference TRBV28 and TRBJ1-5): DVKVTQSSRYLVKRTGEKVFLECVQDMDHENMFWYRQDPGLGLRLIYFSYDVKMKEKGDIPEGYSVSREKKERFSLILESASTNQTSMYLCASSLNRGYSNQPQHFGDGTRLSIL.

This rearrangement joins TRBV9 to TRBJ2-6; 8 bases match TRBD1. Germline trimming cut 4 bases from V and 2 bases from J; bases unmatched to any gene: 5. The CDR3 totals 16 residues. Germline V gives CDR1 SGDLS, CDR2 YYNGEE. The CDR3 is CASSRQGLAGANVLTF. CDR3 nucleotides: TGTGCCAGCAGCCGACAGGGGTTGGCTGGGGCCAACGTCCTGACTTTC. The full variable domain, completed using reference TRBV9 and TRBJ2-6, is DSGVTQTPKHLITATGQRVTLRCSPRSGDLSVYWYQQSLDQGLQFLIQYYNGEERAKGNILERFSAQQFPDLHSELNLSSLELGDSALYFCASSRQGLAGANVLTFGAGSRLTVL.

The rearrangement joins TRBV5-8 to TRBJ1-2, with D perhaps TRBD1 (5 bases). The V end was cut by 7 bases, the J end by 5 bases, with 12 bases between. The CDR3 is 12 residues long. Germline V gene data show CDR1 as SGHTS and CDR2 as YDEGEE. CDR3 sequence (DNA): TGTGCCAGCGCCCGGACACAGTATGGCTACACCTTC. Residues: CASARTQYGYTF. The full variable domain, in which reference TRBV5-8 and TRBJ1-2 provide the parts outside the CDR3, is EAGVTQSPTHLIKTRGQQATLRCSPISGHTSVYWYQQALGLGLQFLLWYDEGEERNRGNFPPRFSGRQFPNYSSELNVNALELEDSALYLCASARTQYGYTFGSGTRLTVV.

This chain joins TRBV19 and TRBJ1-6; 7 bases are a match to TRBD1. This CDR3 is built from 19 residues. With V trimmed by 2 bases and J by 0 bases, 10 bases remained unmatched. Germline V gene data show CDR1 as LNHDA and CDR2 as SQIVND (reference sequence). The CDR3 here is CASSILPTTGSSYNSPLHF. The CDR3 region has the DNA TGTGCCAGTAGTATACTCCCGACGACAGGGAGCTCCTATAATTCACCCCTCCACTTT. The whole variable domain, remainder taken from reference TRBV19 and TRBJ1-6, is DGGITQSPKYLFRKEGQNVTLSCEQNLNHDAMYWYRQDPGQGLRLIYYSQIVNDFQKGDIAEGYSVSREKKESFPLTVTSAQKNPTAFYLCASSILPTTGSSYNSPLHFGNGTRLTVT.

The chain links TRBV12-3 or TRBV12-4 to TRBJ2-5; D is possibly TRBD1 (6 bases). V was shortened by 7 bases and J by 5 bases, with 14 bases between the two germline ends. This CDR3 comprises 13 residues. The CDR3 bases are TGTGCCAGCACTACACAGGGCTCGGAGACCCAGTACTTC. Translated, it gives CASTTQGSETQYF.

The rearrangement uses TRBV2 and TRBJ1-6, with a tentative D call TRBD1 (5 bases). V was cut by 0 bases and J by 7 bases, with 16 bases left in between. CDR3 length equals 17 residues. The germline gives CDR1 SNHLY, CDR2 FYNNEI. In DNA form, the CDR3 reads TGTGCCAGCAGTGAAGCGGGCTTGCGGGGCTTCAATTCACCCCTCCACTTT. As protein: CASSEAGLRGFNSPLHF.

CDR3 region: CASTQDRVFTEAFF. The CDR3 bases are TGTGCCAGCACCCAGGACAGGGTGTTCACTGAAGCTTTCTTT. V and J are TRBV5-4 and TRBJ1-1; TRBD1 matches 8 bases. The CDR3 runs to 14 residues. After removal of 6 bases from V and 4 bases from J, the junction contained 8 bases not matched to a gene. Per the germline V gene, CDR1 is SGHNT and CDR2 is YYREEE (reference sequence). The complete variable domain, with remaining parts taken from reference TRBV5-4 and TRBJ1-1, reads ETGVTQSPTHLIKTRGQQVTLRCSSQSGHNTVSWYQQALGQGPQFIFQYYREEENGRGNFPPRFSGLQFPNYSSELNVNALELDDSALYLCASTQDRVFTEAFFGQGTRLTVV.

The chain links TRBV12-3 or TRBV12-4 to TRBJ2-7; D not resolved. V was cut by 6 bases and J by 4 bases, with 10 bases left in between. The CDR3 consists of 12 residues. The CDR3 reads CASSPSRYEQYF. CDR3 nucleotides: TGTGCCAGCAGCCCCTCGCGATACGAGCAGTACTTC.